This T cell receptor beta chain stems from a study of OX40 agonist ivuxolimab in advanced cancers. The overall study: Patients received intravenous ivuxolimab every 2 weeks at 0.01 to 10 mg/kg. General study findings and limits: Both CD4+ and CD8+ T cell populations in blood had undergone clonal expansion by week 6 at 0.1 to 3.0 mg/kg. More expanded clones were seen, on average, in CD8+ T cells than in CD4+.

Here immunoSEQ multiplex PCR was the method, and the copy in TCRdb shows in-frame clones only, minus some. The sample shows about 43,000 clones, about 86% of them seen only once. Of note for this clone: Its antigen is unknown.

Germline CDR1 and CDR2: LNHNV and YYDKDF (reference sequence). The V and J ends lost 1 base and 4 bases, in that order; junction bases with no gene match: 19. The CDR3 sequence is 20 residues long. The TCR originated in an adult with an advanced solid tumor such as melanoma, head and neck, liver or kidney cancer. The V gene is TRBV15, the J gene TRBJ2-3, with TRBD1 matching over 8 bases. The sequences come from CD4+ or CD8+ T cells sorted from blood, collected in a trial of the OX40 agonist ivuxolimab. CDR3 in DNA: TGTGCCACCAGCAGAGCACCGGGACAGGCAGAAGGGGGCACGTCAGATACGCAGTATTTT. This encodes CATSRAPGQAEGGTSDTQYF.